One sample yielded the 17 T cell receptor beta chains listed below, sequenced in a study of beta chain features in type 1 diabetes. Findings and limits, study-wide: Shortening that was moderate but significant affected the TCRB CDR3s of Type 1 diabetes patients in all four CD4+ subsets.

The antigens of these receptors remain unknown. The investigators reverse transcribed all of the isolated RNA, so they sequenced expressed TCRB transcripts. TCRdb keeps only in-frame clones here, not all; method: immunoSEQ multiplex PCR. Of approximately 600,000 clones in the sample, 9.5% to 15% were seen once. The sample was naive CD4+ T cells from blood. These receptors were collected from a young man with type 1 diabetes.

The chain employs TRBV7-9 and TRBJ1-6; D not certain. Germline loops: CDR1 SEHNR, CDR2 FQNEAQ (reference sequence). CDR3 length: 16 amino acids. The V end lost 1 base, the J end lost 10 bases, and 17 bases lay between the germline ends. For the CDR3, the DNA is TGTGCCAGCAGCTTAGTAGGAATGGCTGCTGACTCACCCCTCCACTTT. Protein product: CASSLVGMAADSPLHF.

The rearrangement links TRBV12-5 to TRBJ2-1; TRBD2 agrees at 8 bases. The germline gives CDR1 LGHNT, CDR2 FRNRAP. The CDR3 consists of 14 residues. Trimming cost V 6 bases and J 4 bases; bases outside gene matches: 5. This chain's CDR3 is CASGLASGYNEQFF. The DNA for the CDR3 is TGTGCTAGTGGACTCGCTAGCGGGTACAATGAGCAGTTCTTC.

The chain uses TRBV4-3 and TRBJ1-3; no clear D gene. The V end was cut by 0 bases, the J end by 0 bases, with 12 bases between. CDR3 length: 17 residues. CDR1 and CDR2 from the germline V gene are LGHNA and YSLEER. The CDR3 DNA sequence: TGCGCCAGCAGCCAAGATATCGACGGTAGCTCTGGAAACACCATATATTTT. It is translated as CASSQDIDGSSGNTIYF.

The CDR3 bases are TGTGCCAGCAGCCCTCACCCTCGGGGGAATATAAATTCACCCCTCCACTTT. It specifies CASSPHPRGNINSPLHF. The rearrangement uses TRBV9 and TRBJ1-6, with D perhaps TRBD1 (5 bases). Trimming shortened V by 4 bases and J by 7 bases, and 21 bases separated the two germline ends. The CDR3 runs 17 residues. Germline V lookup: CDR1 SGDLS, CDR2 YYNGEE.

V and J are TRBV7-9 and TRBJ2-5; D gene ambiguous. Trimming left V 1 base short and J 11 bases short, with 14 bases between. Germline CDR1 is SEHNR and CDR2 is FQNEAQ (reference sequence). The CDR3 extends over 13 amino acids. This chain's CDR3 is CASSLGLEDSQYF. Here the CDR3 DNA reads TGTGCCAGCAGCTTAGGTCTAGAAGATTCACAGTACTTC.

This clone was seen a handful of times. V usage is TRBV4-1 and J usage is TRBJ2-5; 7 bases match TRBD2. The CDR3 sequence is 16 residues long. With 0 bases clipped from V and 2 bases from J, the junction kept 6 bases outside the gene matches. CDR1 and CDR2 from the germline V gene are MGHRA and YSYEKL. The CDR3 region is CASSQDRAGQQETQYF. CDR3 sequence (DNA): TGCGCCAGCAGCCAAGATCGAGCGGGGCAACAAGAGACCCAGTACTTC.

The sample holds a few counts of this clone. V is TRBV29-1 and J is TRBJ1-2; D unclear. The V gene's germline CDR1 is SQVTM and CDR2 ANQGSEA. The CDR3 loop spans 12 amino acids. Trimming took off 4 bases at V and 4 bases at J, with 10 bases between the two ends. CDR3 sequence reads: CSVVPTVYGYTF. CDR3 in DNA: TGCAGCGTTGTCCCAACAGTCTATGGCTACACCTTC.

This chain's CDR3 is CASNLAGSTEAFF. The CDR3 nucleotides read TGTGCCAGCAACCTTGCGGGGAGCACTGAAGCTTTCTTT. V usage is TRBV2 and J usage is TRBJ1-1; D gene uncertain. In germline, CDR1 is SNHLY, CDR2 FYNNEI. The CDR3 totals 13 residues. V lost 7 bases and J lost 4, with 13 bases in between.

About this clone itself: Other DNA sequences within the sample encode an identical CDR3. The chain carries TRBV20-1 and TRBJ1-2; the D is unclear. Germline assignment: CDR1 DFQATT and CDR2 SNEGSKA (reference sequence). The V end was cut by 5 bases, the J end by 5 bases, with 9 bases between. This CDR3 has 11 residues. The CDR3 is CSAQSGYGYTF. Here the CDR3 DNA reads TGCAGTGCTCAAAGCGGTTATGGCTACACCTTC.

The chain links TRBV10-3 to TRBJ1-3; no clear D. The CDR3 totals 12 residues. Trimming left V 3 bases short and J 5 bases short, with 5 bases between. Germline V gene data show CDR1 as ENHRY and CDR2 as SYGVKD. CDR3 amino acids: CAISDYRNTIYF. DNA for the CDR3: TGTGCCATCAGTGATTATAGAAACACCATATATTTT.

The chain's CDR3 is CASSPGQDPEKLFF. The CDR3 DNA follows: TGTGCCAGCAGCCCGGGACAGGATCCTGAAAAACTGTTTTTT. V and J are TRBV5-4 and TRBJ1-4; 8 nucleotides align to TRBD1. The V gene's germline CDR1 is SGHNT and CDR2 YYREEE (reference sequence). V lost 4 bases to trimming and J lost 7 bases; unmatched junction nucleotides: 6. CDR3 size: 14 residues.

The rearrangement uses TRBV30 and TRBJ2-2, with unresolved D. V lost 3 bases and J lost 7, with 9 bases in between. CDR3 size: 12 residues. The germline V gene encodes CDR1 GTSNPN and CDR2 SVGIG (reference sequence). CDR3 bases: TGTGCCTGGAGAGCCCCAGGCGGGGAGCTGTTTTTT. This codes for CAWRAPGGELFF.

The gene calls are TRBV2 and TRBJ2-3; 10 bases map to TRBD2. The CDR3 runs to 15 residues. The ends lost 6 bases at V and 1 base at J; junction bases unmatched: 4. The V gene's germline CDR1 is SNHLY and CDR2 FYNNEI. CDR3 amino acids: CASRILAGGTDTQYF. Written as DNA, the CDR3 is TGTGCCAGCAGGATTCTAGCGGGGGGCACAGATACGCAGTATTTT.

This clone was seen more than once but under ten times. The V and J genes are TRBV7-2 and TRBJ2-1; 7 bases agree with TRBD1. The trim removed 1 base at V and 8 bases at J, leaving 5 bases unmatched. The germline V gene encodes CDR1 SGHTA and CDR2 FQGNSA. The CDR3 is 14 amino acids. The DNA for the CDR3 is TGTGCCAGCAGCTTAGGACAGGGTGCCTATGAGCAGTTCTTC. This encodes CASSLGQGAYEQFF.

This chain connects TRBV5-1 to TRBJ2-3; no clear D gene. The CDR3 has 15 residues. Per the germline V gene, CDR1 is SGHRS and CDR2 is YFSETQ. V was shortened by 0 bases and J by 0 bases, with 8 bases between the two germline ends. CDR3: CASSLAVGSTDTQYF. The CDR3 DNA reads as TGCGCCAGCAGCTTGGCCGTGGGTAGCACAGATACGCAGTATTTT.

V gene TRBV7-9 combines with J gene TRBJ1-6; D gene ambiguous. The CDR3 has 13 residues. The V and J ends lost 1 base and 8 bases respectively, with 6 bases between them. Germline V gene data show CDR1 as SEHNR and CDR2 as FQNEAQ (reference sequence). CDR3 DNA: TGTGCCAGCAGCTTAGGGTCTCATTCACCCCTCCACTTT. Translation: CASSLGSHSPLHF.

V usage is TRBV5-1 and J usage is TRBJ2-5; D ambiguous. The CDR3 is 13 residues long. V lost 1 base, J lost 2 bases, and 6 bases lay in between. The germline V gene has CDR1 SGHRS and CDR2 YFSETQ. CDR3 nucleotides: TGCGCCAGCAGCTTGTCGCCGCAAGAGACCCAGTACTTC. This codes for CASSLSPQETQYF.